These T cell receptor beta chains were read from a single sample in a study of shared clonotypes between healthy human individuals. The protocol was immunoSEQ multiplex PCR, while the TCRdb copy is restricted to in-frame clones and leaves out a portion. The sample has about 2 million clones; about 95% are singletons. Sample: naive CD8+ T cells sorted from blood. The receptor set was obtained from a man between 18 and 29 years old in good health. Each CDR3 is given with its conserved first and last residue. A D gene is named only where the DNA matches it firmly. Some rows mark clone size as missing; the rest say once, few, many or name a class of expanded clone.

V	J	size	D	CDR3	DNA
TRBV9	TRBJ2-2	.	.	CASSARVSEPNTGELFF	TGTGCCAGCAGCGCCCGCGTGAGCGAACCGAACACCGGGGAGCTGTTTTTT
TRBV5-6	TRBJ1-1	.	.	CASSLLMNTEAFF	TGTGCCAGCAGCTTATTGATGAACACTGAAGCTTTCTTT
TRBV2	TRBJ2-6	.	.	CASSGLDPIYSGANVLTF	TGTGCCAGCAGTGGTTTGGACCCAATCTACTCTGGGGCCAACGTCCTGACTTTC
TRBV5-6	TRBJ1-2	.	.	CASSPTGPSGYGYTF	TGTGCCAGCAGCCCTACGGGTCCCTCAGGCTATGGCTACACCTTC
TRBV2	TRBJ2-7	.	.	CASSEGASDTYEQYF	TGTGCCAGCAGTGAAGGGGCTAGCGACACCTACGAGCAGTACTTC
TRBV6-5	TRBJ2-7	.	.	CASSFNRVHEQYF	TGTGCCAGCAGTTTTAACAGGGTCCACGAGCAGTACTTC
TRBV30	TRBJ2-5	.	.	CAWSWGVGETQYF	TGTGCCTGGAGTTGGGGGGTAGGGGAGACCCAGTACTTC
TRBV5-4	TRBJ1-2	.	.	CASSLPSAAYGYTF	TGTGCCAGCAGCCTGCCTTCGGCGGCCTATGGCTACACCTTC
TRBV7-9	TRBJ2-5	.	TRBD1	CASSPADRVLETQYF	TGTGCCAGCAGCCCGGCGGACAGGGTGTTGGAGACCCAGTACTTC
TRBV15	TRBJ2-5	.	TRBD2	CATSPGTSGRVLETQYF	TGTGCCACCAGCCCAGGGACTAGCGGGAGAGTTTTAGAGACCCAGTACTTC
TRBV7-8	TRBJ2-3	.	.	CASSSPVRRPADTQYF	TGTGCCAGCAGCTCGCCGGTGCGACGGCCCGCAGATACGCAGTATTTT
TRBV30	TRBJ2-5	.	.	CAWSAHVQRETQYF	TGTGCCTGGAGTGCCCACGTCCAGCGGGAGACCCAGTACTTC
TRBV4-2	TRBJ2-1	.	TRBD2	CASSQVPSGVPYNEQFF	TGTGCCAGCAGCCAAGTCCCTAGCGGGGTCCCTTACAATGAGCAGTTCTTC
TRBV7-9	TRBJ1-4	.	.	CASSLAFRGEDEKLFF	TGTGCCAGCAGCTTAGCGTTTAGGGGGGAGGATGAAAAACTGTTTTTT
TRBV4-1	TRBJ2-7	.	TRBD2	CASSQSSGPSYEQYF	TGCGCCAGCAGCCAGTCTAGCGGGCCCTCCTACGAGCAGTACTTC
TRBV27	TRBJ1-5	.	.	CASSYGGPHQPQHF	TGTGCCAGCAGTTACGGGGGTCCCCATCAGCCCCAGCATTTT
TRBV7-9	TRBJ2-7	.	.	CASSSNRYEQYF	TGTGCCAGCAGCTCGAACCGCTACGAGCAGTACTTC
TRBV4-1	TRBJ2-2	.	.	CASSQEGDGELFF	TGCGCCAGCAGCCAAGAGGGGGACGGGGAGCTGTTTTTT
TRBV5-1	TRBJ2-3	.	.	CASSLAGYADTQYF	TGCGCCAGCAGCTTGGCCGGTTACGCAGATACGCAGTATTTT
TRBV4-1	TRBJ2-5	.	TRBD2	CASSPTSGGASETQYF	TGCGCCAGCAGCCCCACTAGCGGGGGGGCCTCAGAGACCCAGTACTTC
TRBV7-9	TRBJ2-3	once	.	CASSLDEGPAQYF	TGTGCCAGCAGCTTAGATGAGGGACCGGCGCAGTATTTT
TRBV2	TRBJ1-2	few	.	CASRPSSREDGYTF	TGTGCCAGCAGGCCTTCCTCGAGGGAGGATGGCTACACCTTC
TRBV6-6	TRBJ1-2	.	.	CASSYTGAGYGYTF	TGTGCCAGCAGTTACACGGGGGCGGGGTATGGCTACACCTTC
TRBV30	TRBJ1-3	.	.	CAWTSVLGSGNTIYF	TGTGCCTGGACGTCGGTCCTCGGCTCTGGAAACACCATATATTTT
TRBV28	TRBJ2-7	.	.	CASSLTLFDEQYF	TGTGCCAGCAGTTTAACGCTATTCGACGAGCAGTACTTC
TRBV9	TRBJ2-2	.	TRBD1	CASSVGTGGRNTGELFF	TGTGCCAGCAGCGTCGGGACAGGGGGCAGGAACACCGGGGAGCTGTTTTTT
TRBV9	TRBJ2-7	.	.	CASSGQGGGSSYEQYF	TGTGCCAGCAGCGGGCAAGGAGGGGGGAGCTCCTACGAGCAGTACTTC
TRBV4-1	TRBJ1-1	.	TRBD1	CASSQPGTGNSEAFF	TGCGCCAGCAGCCAACCCGGGACAGGGAACTCTGAAGCTTTCTTT
TRBV13	TRBJ2-2	.	.	CASSPPSSTGELFF	TGTGCCAGCAGCCCGCCATCCAGCACCGGGGAGCTGTTTTTT
TRBV11-3	TRBJ2-7	.	TRBD1	CASSPRDRENEQYF	TGTGCCAGCAGCCCCCGGGACAGGGAAAACGAGCAGTACTTC
TRBV10-3	TRBJ1-1	.	.	CAINSRDTETEAFF	TGTGCCATCAACTCCCGGGACACCGAGACTGAAGCTTTCTTT
TRBV13	TRBJ2-7	.	.	CASSSQVYSYEQYF	TGTGCCAGCAGCTCTCAGGTCTACAGCTACGAGCAGTACTTC
TRBV19	TRBJ2-7	.	.	CASGWSRGAYEQYF	TGTGCCAGTGGTTGGAGCAGGGGAGCCTACGAGCAGTACTTC
TRBV19	TRBJ2-3	.	.	CASSIVTGTDTQYF	TGTGCCAGTAGTATAGTAACAGGGACAGATACGCAGTATTTT
TRBV7-2	TRBJ2-7	.	.	CASGRANEQYF	TGTGCCAGCGGCAGGGCGAACGAGCAGTACTTC
TRBV7-9	TRBJ2-3	.	TRBD2	CASSLTSGRVGTDTQYF	TGTGCCAGCAGCTTGACTAGCGGGAGGGTGGGAACAGATACGCAGTATTTT
TRBV10-3	TRBJ2-7	.	.	CAISFLQGGPVDEQYF	TGTGCCATCAGTTTTTTACAGGGCGGGCCTGTGGACGAGCAGTACTTC
TRBV21-1	TRBJ2-6	once	.	CASSSMGFRPGANVLTF	TGTGCCAGCAGCTCAATGGGCTTTCGCCCTGGGGCCAACGTCCTGACTTTC
TRBV6-1	TRBJ2-2	.	.	CASIQGRGNTGELFF	TGTGCCAGCATTCAGGGGAGGGGCAACACCGGGGAGCTGTTTTTT
TRBV11-3	TRBJ1-6	.	.	CASSLVGNSPLHF	TGTGCCAGCAGCTTAGTTGGGAATTCACCCCTCCACTTT
TRBV30	TRBJ2-7	.	.	CAWSDSGFGEQYF	TGTGCCTGGAGTGACTCAGGGTTTGGCGAGCAGTACTTC
TRBV4-3	TRBJ1-1	.	TRBD1	CASSQGRDRGWDTEAFF	TGCGCCAGCAGCCAAGGCCGGGACAGGGGATGGGACACTGAAGCTTTCTTT
TRBV6-6	TRBJ2-7	.	.	CASNGGSGPYEQYF	TGTGCCAGCAATGGGGGTTCCGGGCCCTACGAGCAGTACTTC
TRBV30	TRBJ2-1	.	.	CAWEPRQGSPTGNEQFF	TGTGCCTGGGAGCCCCGCCAGGGTTCCCCCACGGGCAATGAGCAGTTCTTC
TRBV28	TRBJ1-4	.	TRBD1	CASRSPRGLQEKLFF	TGTGCCAGCAGATCTCCAAGGGGGCTGCAGGAAAAACTGTTTTTT
TRBV9	TRBJ2-3	.	.	CASSVDIVGDTQYF	TGTGCCAGCAGCGTAGACATAGTGGGAGATACGCAGTATTTT
TRBV19	TRBJ2-5	.	TRBD1	CASSIDPTGGQETQYF	TGTGCCAGTAGTATAGATCCCACAGGGGGCCAAGAGACCCAGTACTTC